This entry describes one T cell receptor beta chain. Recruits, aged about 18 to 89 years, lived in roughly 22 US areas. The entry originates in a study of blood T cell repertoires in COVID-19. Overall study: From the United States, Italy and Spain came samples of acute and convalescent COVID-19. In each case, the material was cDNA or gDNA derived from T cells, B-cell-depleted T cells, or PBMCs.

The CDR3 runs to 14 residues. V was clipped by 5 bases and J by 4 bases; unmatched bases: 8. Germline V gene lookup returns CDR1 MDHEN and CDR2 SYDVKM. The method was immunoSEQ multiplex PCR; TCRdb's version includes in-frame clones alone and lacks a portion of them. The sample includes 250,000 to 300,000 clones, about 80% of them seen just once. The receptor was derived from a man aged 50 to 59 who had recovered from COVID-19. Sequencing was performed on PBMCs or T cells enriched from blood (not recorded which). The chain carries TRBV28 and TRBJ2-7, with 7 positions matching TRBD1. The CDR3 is CASSRSGTDYEQYF. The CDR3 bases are TGTGCCAGCAGTAGATCCGGGACAGATTACGAGCAGTACTTC.